The present TCR beta chain was sequenced within a study of a mutant IDH1 vaccine in newly diagnosed glioma. Study details: Following radiotherapy alone, or alongside temozolomide cycles, vaccination was started after an interval of 4-6 weeks.

Produced via immunoSEQ multiplex PCR; TCRdb's table is partial and in-frame only. The data show 65,000 to 85,000 clones, around 87% seen once. With respect to this clone: As yet, its antigen is unknown.

Germline loops: CDR1 SEHNR, CDR2 FQNEAQ (reference sequence). The V end was cut by 0 bases, the J end by 5 bases, with 8 bases between. The CDR3 spans 14 residues. Time point here: week 35, safety follow-up. Topical imiquimod was applied with each vaccine dose, which held 300 ug of mutant IDH1 20-mer peptide. The chain carries TRBV7-9 and TRBJ2-1; D unresolved. This TCR derives from a man aged 30 to 39 with glioma. This specimen was PBMCs, taken from a glioma patient whose treatment included an IDH1 peptide vaccine. In DNA form, the CDR3 reads TGTGCCAGCAGCTTAGCCGGGCCACACAATGAGCAGTTCTTC. Translation gives CASSLAGPHNEQFF.